The 20 T cell receptor beta chains below come from one sample, sequenced in a study of blood T cell repertoires in COVID-19 (dated by TCRdb to the early 2020s). Library generation was performed with the immunoSEQ multiplex PCR assay. This immuneACCESS table, as held by TCRdb, lists in-frame sequences with V and J called but not all clones. Of the missing ones, under half trace to an unresolved V gene in checked studies; the others have no known cause. The table for this sample lists roughly 98,000 clones; about 81% of them were counted only once. Together, the top ten hold more than 10% of the sample. Sequencing was performed on peripheral blood. The receptors shown here come from a human donor in a cohort sampled during active COVID-19.

The rearrangement joins TRBV7-2 to TRBJ2-5, with D possibly matching TRBD1 (5 bases). V was trimmed by 5 bases and J by 0 bases, leaving 7 bases between them. CDR1 is SGHTA, CDR2 FQGNSA, per germline. This CDR3 region has 13 residues. This CDR3 is CASSKGYQETQYF. CDR3 in DNA: TGTGCCAGCAGCAAGGGGTACCAAGAGACCCAGTACTTC.

This chain uses TRBV6-2 or TRBV6-3 with TRBJ1-1; 7 nucleotides line up with TRBD1. The CDR3 has 14 residues. In germline, CDR1 is MNHEY, CDR2 SVGEGT. Trimming removed 6 bases from V and 1 base from J; junction bases left unmatched: 5. The CDR3 region has the DNA TGTGCCAGCAGCCGACAGGGAAAGAACACTGAAGCTTTCTTT. Amino acids: CASSRQGKNTEAFF.

V gene TRBV5-6 combines with J gene TRBJ1-2; D is unresolved. This CDR3 has 12 amino acids. The V gene's germline CDR1 is SGHDT and CDR2 YYEEEE. The V end was cut by 2 bases, the J end by 8 bases, with 10 bases between. Here the CDR3 reads CASSFDLQGYTF. The CDR3 DNA reads TGTGCCAGCAGCTTCGATCTTCAGGGCTACACCTTC.

This clone has a handful of counts. This CDR3 is CASSEQISGGEQFF. DNA of the CDR3: TGTGCCAGCAGTGAACAAATTAGCGGGGGAGAGCAGTTCTTC. The V and J genes are TRBV2 and TRBJ2-1, with 9 bases fitting TRBD2. Germline CDR1 reads SNHLY; CDR2 reads FYNNEI. Trimming cost V 2 bases and J 10 bases; bases outside gene matches: 6. This CDR3 is built from 14 residues.

This sequence joins TRBV5-1 and TRBJ2-2, with D maybe TRBD1 (6 bases). Trimming shortened V by 6 bases and J by 1 base, and 10 bases separated the two germline ends. The CDR3 has 14 amino acids. From germline, CDR1 is SGHRS and CDR2 YFSETQ. The CDR3 region has the DNA TGCGCCAGCACCCTACAGGGGAACACCGGGGAGCTGTTTTTT. This gives the protein CASTLQGNTGELFF.

This clone was observed once. The rearrangement uses TRBV19 and TRBJ2-7; 8 bases match TRBD2. Germline V CDR1 and CDR2: LNHDA, SQIVND (reference sequence). The CDR3 length is 12 residues. The ends lost 6 bases at V and 6 bases at J; junction bases unmatched: 4. The CDR3 here is CASRGLAAEQYF. In nucleotides, the CDR3 is TGTGCCAGTAGAGGACTAGCTGCCGAGCAGTACTTC.

V and J are TRBV24-1 and TRBJ2-5, with D possibly TRBD1 on 6 matching bases. Germline-derived CDR1 and CDR2 are KGHDR and SFDVKD. The CDR3 is 15 residues long. Trimming shortened V by 4 bases and J by 5 bases, and 16 bases separated the two germline ends. CDR3 DNA sequence: TGTGCCACCAGTGACCCTCAGGGGACGGGCGAGACCCAGTACTTC. It translates to CATSDPQGTGETQYF.

The V gene is TRBV7-9, the J gene TRBJ2-5, with TRBD1 matching 8 bases. The ends lost 1 base at V and 0 bases at J; junction bases unmatched: 13. The CDR3 is 19 amino acids. In germline, CDR1 is SEHNR, CDR2 FQNEAQ (reference sequence). The CDR3 protein is CASSLGRTGSAAYQETQYF. The CDR3 coding sequence is TGTGCCAGCAGCTTAGGGCGGACAGGGAGTGCGGCGTACCAAGAGACCCAGTACTTC. The variable domain in full, with the rest retrieved from reference TRBV7-9 and TRBJ2-5, is DTGVSQNPRHKITKRGQNVTFRCDPISEHNRLYWYRQTLGQGPEFLTYFQNEAQLEKSRLLSDRFSAERPKGSFSTLEIQRTEQGDSAMYLCASSLGRTGSAAYQETQYFGPGTRLLVL.

The chain recombines TRBV5-1 with TRBJ2-5; D possibly corresponds to TRBD1 (5 bases). The CDR3 is 14 residues long. V lost 3 bases, J lost 5 bases, and 14 bases lay in between. Germline lookup yields CDR1 SGHRS and CDR2 YFSETQ. For the CDR3, the DNA is TGCGCCAGCAGCTATGACACTCCAGGGGAGACCCAGTACTTC. As protein: CASSYDTPGETQYF.

The chain links TRBV5-4 to TRBJ1-6, with D possibly TRBD1 on 5 matching bases. The CDR3 has 15 residues. The V and J ends lost 2 bases and 5 bases respectively, with 11 bases between them. The V gene's germline CDR1 is SGHNT and CDR2 YYREEE (reference sequence). Written as DNA, the CDR3 is TGTGCCAGCAGCTTAGGTTGGGGGGATAATTCACCCCTCCACTTT. Protein sequence: CASSLGWGDNSPLHF.

The chain employs TRBV18 and TRBJ1-5, with TRBD1 identical over 9 bases. The CDR3 loop spans 14 amino acids. The V and J ends lost 3 bases and 6 bases, in that order; junction bases with no gene match: 3. Germline V lookup: CDR1 KGHSH, CDR2 LQKENI. The CDR3 nucleotides are TGTGCCAGCTCACCGGACAGGGGCAGTCAGCCCCAGCATTTT. Its protein product is CASSPDRGSQPQHF.

This chain connects TRBV5-1 to TRBJ1-2; D unclear. Trimming left V 0 bases short and J 5 bases short, with 11 bases between. The germline CDR1 and CDR2 sequences are SGHRS and YFSETQ. CDR3 size: 14 residues. This chain's CDR3 is CASSLGSGLYGYTF. DNA for the CDR3: TGCGCCAGCAGCTTGGGGTCGGGTTTATATGGCTACACCTTC.

The gene calls are TRBV4-2 and TRBJ1-3; D uncertain. Germline V gene sequence: CDR1 LGHNA, CDR2 YNFKEQ. This CDR3 comprises 16 residues. Trimming removed 0 bases at V and 0 bases at J, with 9 bases between. CDR3 nucleotide sequence: TGTGCCAGCAGCCAAGAAGCCGAACTCTCTGGAAACACCATATATTTT. It specifies CASSQEAELSGNTIYF.

The gene calls are TRBV5-1 and TRBJ1-1; no clear D. Trimming stripped 4 bases from V and 5 bases from J, with 21 bases between. Germline V CDR1 and CDR2: SGHRS, YFSETQ. This CDR3 region has 16 residues. The CDR3 DNA follows: TGCGCCAGCAGCCGGTTTGCGGCGGGTCAAGGGACTGAAGCTTTCTTT. Encoded protein: CASSRFAAGQGTEAFF.

This clone was detected once. Here the CDR3 reads CASSPLGVAGTDTQYF. The CDR3 DNA reads TGTGCCAGCAGTCCCCTTGGGGTAGCGGGGACAGATACGCAGTATTTT. The chain combines TRBV27 with TRBJ2-3; 8 positions agree with TRBD2. With 5 bases clipped from V and 3 bases from J, the junction kept 10 bases outside the gene matches. CDR3 length equals 16 residues. Germline V gene sequence: CDR1 MNHEY, CDR2 SMNVEV (reference sequence).

The chain uses TRBV7-2 and TRBJ1-1, with a tentative D call TRBD1 (6 bases). Trimming left V 5 bases short and J 0 bases short, with 16 bases between. The germline CDR1 and CDR2 sequences are SGHTA and FQGNSA. The CDR3 is 16 amino acids. CDR3 residues: CASSRDIFYMNTEAFF. CDR3 DNA sequence: TGTGCCAGCAGCCGGGACATTTTCTACATGAACACTGAAGCTTTCTTT.

The CDR3 nucleotides are TGTGCCAGCAGGGACCGGACAGGAACTTCCAATCAGCCCCAGCATTTT. Its translation: CASRDRTGTSNQPQHF. The chain uses TRBV2 and TRBJ1-5, with 7 bases aligning to TRBD1. In germline, CDR1 is SNHLY, CDR2 FYNNEI. Trimming took 6 bases from V and 3 from J; bases not matched to a gene: 11. This CDR3 has 16 residues.

The rearrangement uses TRBV28 and TRBJ1-4; 10 bases are a match to TRBD1. CDR1 is MDHEN and CDR2 is SYDVKM in the germline V gene. Trimming at V came to 8 bases and at J to 5 bases, leaving 2 bases not matched to a gene. This CDR3 is built from 13 residues. The CDR3 is CASGGQGNEKLFF. CDR3 DNA: TGTGCCAGCGGGGGACAGGGGAATGAAAAACTGTTTTTT.

This clone was found a few times. The chain is built from TRBV9 and TRBJ1-3; 7 nucleotides line up with TRBD1. The germline V gene has CDR1 SGDLS and CDR2 YYNGEE. Trimming removed 3 bases from V and 2 bases from J; junction bases left unmatched: 2. This CDR3 has 14 residues. CDR3 in DNA: TGTGCCAGCAGCGGACAGGGCGCTGGAAACACCATATATTTT. This encodes CASSGQGAGNTIYF. Supplemented by reference TRBV9 and TRBJ1-3, the full variable domain reads DSGVTQTPKHLITATGQRVTLRCSPRSGDLSVYWYQQSLDQGLQFLIQYYNGEERAKGNILERFSAQQFPDLHSELNLSSLELGDSALYFCASSGQGAGNTIYFGEGSWLTVV.

V gene TRBV7-9 combines with J gene TRBJ1-2, with 10 positions matching TRBD1. Trimming removed 3 bases from V and 4 bases from J; junction bases left unmatched: 2. The CDR3 runs to 14 residues. Germline CDR1 and CDR2: SEHNR and FQNEAQ (reference sequence). CDR3 residues: CASSFRQGAYGYTF. CDR3 sequence (DNA): TGTGCCAGCAGCTTTCGACAGGGGGCCTATGGCTACACCTTC.